The source of this T cell receptor beta chain is a study of OX40 agonist ivuxolimab in advanced cancers. Trimming took off 0 bases at V and 1 base at J, with 9 bases between the two ends. The CDR3 extends over 15 amino acids. Germline lookup yields CDR1 KGHSH and CDR2 LQKENI. General study points: CD4+ and CD8+ blood T cells expanded clonally by week 6 at 0.1 to 3.0 mg/kg.

This clone has a single count. Its antigen is as yet unknown. This table comes from immunoSEQ multiplex PCR, and its TCRdb copy is limited to in-frame clones, with some not included. The table shows tens of thousands of clones, with over 80% occurring only once. The gene calls are TRBV18 and TRBJ2-5, with D uncertain. This TCR came from an adult with an advanced solid tumor such as melanoma, head and neck, liver or kidney cancer. Source: CD4+ or CD8+ T cells sorted from blood, taken in a trial of the OX40 agonist ivuxolimab. Here the CDR3 reads CASSPPEGFQETQYF. The CDR3 DNA follows: TGTGCCAGCTCACCACCGGAAGGTTTCCAAGAGACCCAGTACTTC.